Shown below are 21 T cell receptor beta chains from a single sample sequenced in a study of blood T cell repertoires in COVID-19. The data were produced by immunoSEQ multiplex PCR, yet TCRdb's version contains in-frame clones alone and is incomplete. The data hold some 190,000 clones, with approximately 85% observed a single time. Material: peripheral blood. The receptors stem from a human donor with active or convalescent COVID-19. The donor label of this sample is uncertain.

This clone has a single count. The chain's CDR3 is CASSKISGTSRTGELFF. The CDR3 bases are TGTGCCAGCAGTAAAATCTCCGGGACTAGCCGGACCGGGGAGCTGTTTTTT. This chain connects TRBV27 to TRBJ2-2; 9 bases are shared with TRBD2. Germline V CDR1 and CDR2: MNHEY, SMNVEV (reference sequence). The J segment lost 5 bases and the V segment lost 5 bases, leaving 12 bases of the junction unmatched. The CDR3 runs to 17 residues.

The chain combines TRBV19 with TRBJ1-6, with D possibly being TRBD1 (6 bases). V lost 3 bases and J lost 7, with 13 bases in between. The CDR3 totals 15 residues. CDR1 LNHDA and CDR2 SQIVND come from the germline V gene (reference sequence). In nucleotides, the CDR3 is TGTGCCAGTAGTATTGAGACAGGCCTCAATTCACCCCTCCACTTT. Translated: CASSIETGLNSPLHF.

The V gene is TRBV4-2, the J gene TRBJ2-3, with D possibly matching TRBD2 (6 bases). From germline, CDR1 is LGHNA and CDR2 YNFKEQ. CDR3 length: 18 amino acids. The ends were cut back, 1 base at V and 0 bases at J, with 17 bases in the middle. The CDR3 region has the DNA TGTGCCAGCAGCCAAGGGCTATCGGTGGGGGGTAGCACAGATACGCAGTATTTT. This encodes CASSQGLSVGGSTDTQYF.

The CDR3 here is CASDTSAARGTQYF. CDR3 in DNA: TGTGCCAGCGATACTAGCGCCGCCCGGGGGACCCAGTACTTC. This chain links TRBV2 with TRBJ2-5; the match to TRBD2 covers 7 bases. J gave up 7 bases and V 8 bases, and 13 bases lay outside the gene matches. The CDR3 is 14 amino acids. The V gene's germline CDR1 is SNHLY and CDR2 FYNNEI.

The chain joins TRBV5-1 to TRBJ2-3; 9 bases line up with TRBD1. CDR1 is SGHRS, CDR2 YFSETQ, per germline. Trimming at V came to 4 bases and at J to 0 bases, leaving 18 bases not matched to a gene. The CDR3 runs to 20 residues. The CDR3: CASSGGATGGLRGSTDTQYF. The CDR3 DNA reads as TGCGCCAGCAGCGGGGGTGCGACAGGGGGTCTCAGGGGGAGCACAGATACGCAGTATTTT. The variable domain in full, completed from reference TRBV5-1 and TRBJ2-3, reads KAGVTQTPRYLIKTRGQQVTLSCSPISGHRSVSWYQQTPGQGLQFLFEYFSETQRNKGNFPGRFSGRQFSNSRSEMNVSTLELGDSALYLCASSGGATGGLRGSTDTQYFGPGTRLTVL.

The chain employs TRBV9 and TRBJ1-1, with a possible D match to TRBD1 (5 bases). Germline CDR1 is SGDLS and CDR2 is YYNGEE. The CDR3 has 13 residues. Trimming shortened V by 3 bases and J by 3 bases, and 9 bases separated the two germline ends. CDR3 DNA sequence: TGTGCCAGCAGCGAGACAGCTTACACTGAAGCTTTCTTT. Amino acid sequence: CASSETAYTEAFF.

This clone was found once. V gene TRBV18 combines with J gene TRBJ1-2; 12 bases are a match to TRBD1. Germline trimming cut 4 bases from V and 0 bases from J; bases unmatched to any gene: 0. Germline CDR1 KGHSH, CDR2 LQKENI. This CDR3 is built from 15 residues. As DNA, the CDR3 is TGTGCCAGCTCACGGGACAGGGGGCCTAACTATGGCTACACCTTC. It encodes CASSRDRGPNYGYTF.

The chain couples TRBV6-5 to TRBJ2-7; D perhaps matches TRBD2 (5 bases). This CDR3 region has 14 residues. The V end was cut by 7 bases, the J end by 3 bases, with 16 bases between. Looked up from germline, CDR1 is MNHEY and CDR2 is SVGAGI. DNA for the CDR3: TGTGCCAGCATGCCGAGAGCGGACCTCTACGAGCAGTACTTC. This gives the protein CASMPRADLYEQYF.

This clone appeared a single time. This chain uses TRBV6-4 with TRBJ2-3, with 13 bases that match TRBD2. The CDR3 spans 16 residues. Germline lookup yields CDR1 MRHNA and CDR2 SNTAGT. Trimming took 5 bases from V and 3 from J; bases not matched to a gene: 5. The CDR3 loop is CASSRATSGGTDTQYF. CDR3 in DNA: TGTGCCAGCAGTCGCGCGACTAGCGGGGGGACAGATACGCAGTATTTT.

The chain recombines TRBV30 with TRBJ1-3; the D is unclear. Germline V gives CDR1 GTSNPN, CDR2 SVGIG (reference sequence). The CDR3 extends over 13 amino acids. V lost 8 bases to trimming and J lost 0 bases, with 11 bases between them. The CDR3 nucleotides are TGTGCCCAAGAGGGCGACTCTGGAAACACCATATATTTT. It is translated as CAQEGDSGNTIYF. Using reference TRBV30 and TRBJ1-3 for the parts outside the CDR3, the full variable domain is SQTIHQWPATLVQPVGSPLSLECTVEGTSNPNLYWYRQAAGRGLQLLFYSVGIGQISSEVPQNLSASRPQDRQFILSSKKLLLSDSGFYLCAQEGDSGNTIYFGEGSWLTVV.

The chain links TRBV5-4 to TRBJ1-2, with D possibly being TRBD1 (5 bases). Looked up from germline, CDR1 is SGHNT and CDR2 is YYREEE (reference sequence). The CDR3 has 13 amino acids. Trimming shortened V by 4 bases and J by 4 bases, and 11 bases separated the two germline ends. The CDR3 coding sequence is TGTGCCAGCAGCCTCCAGGGCGGCTATGGCTACACCTTC. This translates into CASSLQGGYGYTF.

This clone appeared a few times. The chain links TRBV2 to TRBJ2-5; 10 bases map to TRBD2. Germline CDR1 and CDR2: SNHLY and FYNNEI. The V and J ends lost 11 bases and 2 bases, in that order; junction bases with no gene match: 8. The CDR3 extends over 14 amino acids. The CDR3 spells CALGASGGQETQYF. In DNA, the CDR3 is TGTGCCCTAGGAGCTAGCGGGGGTCAAGAGACCCAGTACTTC.

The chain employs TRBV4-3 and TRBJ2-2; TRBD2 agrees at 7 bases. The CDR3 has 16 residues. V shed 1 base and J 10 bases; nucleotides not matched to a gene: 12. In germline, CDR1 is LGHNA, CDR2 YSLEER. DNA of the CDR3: TGCGCCAGCAGCCAAGTAGGATTGGGGGGGGGAAAGGAGCTGTTTTTT. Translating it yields CASSQVGLGGGKELFF.

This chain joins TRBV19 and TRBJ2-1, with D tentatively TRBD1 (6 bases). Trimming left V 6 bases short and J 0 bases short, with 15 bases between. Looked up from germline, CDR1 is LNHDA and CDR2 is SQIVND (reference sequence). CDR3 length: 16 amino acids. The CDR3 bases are TGTGCCAGTAGCTCACCAGGGGCTAGCTCCTACAATGAGCAGTTCTTC. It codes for CASSSPGASSYNEQFF.

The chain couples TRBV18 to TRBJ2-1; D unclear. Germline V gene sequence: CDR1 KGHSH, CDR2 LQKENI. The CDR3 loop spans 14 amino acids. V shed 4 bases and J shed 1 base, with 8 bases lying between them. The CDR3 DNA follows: TGTGCCAGCTCACAGGAGATTTCCTACAATGAGCAGTTCTTC. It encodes CASSQEISYNEQFF. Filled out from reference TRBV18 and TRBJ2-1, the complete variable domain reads NAGVMQNPRHLVRRRGQEARLRCSPMKGHSHVYWYRQLPEEGLKFMVYLQKENIIDESGMPKERFSAEFPKEGPSILRIQQVVRGDSAAYFCASSQEISYNEQFFGPGTRLTVL.

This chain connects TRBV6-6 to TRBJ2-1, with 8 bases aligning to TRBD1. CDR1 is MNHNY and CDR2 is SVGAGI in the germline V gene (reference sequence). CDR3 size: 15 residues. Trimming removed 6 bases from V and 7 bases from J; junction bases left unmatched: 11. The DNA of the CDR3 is TGTGCCAGCAGCCGAGGGAGACAGGGGATGAATGAGCAGTTCTTC. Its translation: CASSRGRQGMNEQFF.

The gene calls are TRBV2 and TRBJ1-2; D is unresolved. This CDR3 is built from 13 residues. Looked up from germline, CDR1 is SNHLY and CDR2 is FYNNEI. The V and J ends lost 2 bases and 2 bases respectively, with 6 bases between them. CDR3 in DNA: TGTGCCAGCAGTGAAAAGCTGAACTATGGCTACACCTTC. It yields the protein CASSEKLNYGYTF.

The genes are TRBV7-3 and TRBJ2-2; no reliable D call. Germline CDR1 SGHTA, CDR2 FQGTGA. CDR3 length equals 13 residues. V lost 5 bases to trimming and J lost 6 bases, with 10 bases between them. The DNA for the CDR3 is TGTGCCAGCAGCCGTTATTTCCCCGGGGAGCTGTTTTTT. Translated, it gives CASSRYFPGELFF.

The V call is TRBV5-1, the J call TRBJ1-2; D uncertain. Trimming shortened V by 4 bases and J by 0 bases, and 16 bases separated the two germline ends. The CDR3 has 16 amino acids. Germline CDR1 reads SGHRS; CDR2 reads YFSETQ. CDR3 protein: CASSPEPNRANYGYTF. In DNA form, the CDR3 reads TGCGCCAGCAGCCCTGAACCTAACCGAGCTAACTATGGCTACACCTTC.

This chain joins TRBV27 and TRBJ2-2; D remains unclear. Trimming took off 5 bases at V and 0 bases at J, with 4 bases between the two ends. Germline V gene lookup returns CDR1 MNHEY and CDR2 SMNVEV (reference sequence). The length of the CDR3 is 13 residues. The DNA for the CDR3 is TGTGCCAGCAGTGCGTCGAACACCGGGGAGCTGTTTTTT. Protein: CASSASNTGELFF.

This CDR3 is CASHPLSGSGYTF. CDR3 in DNA: TGCGCCAGCCACCCCCTATCAGGCTCTGGCTACACCTTC. This chain uses TRBV5-1 with TRBJ1-2; D gene unclear. V lost 7 bases and J 7 bases, leaving 17 bases between the germline ends. The CDR3 loop spans 13 amino acids. In germline, CDR1 is SGHRS, CDR2 YFSETQ. Filled out from reference TRBV5-1 and TRBJ1-2, the complete variable domain reads KAGVTQTPRYLIKTRGQQVTLSCSPISGHRSVSWYQQTPGQGLQFLFEYFSETQRNKGNFPGRFSGRQFSNSRSEMNVSTLELGDSALYLCASHPLSGSGYTFGSGTRLTVV.